The 2 T cell receptor beta chains presented below share a single source sample, sequenced in a study of blood T cell repertoires in COVID-19. The method was immunoSEQ multiplex PCR; TCRdb's version includes in-frame clones alone and lacks a portion of them. The sample yields about 69,000 clones, 70% to 90% seen once. Material for sequencing was peripheral blood. These receptors came from a middle-aged man with COVID-19, enrolled during active disease.

This chain connects TRBV5-1 to TRBJ2-7, with D perhaps matching TRBD2 (5 bases). The V end lost 0 bases, the J end lost 6 bases, and 13 bases lay between the germline ends. Germline CDR1 reads SGHRS; CDR2 reads YFSETQ. The CDR3 is made up of 14 amino acids. The CDR3 spells CASSLDPGGSEQYF. Written as DNA, the CDR3 is TGCGCCAGCAGCTTGGACCCCGGCGGGTCCGAGCAGTACTTC.

The chain has TRBV4-1 and TRBJ1-6, with 8 bases aligning to TRBD1. Germline CDR1 is MGHRA and CDR2 is YSYEKL. The trim removed 0 bases at V and 9 bases at J, leaving 7 bases unmatched. The CDR3 runs 16 residues. The CDR3 protein is CASSQDKETGVSPLHF. The DNA of the CDR3 is TGCGCCAGCAGCCAAGATAAAGAGACAGGGGTTTCACCCCTCCACTTT.